This section outlines one T cell receptor (beta chain) sequence together with its context. These data belong to a study of PD-1 blockade in mismatch repair-deficient tumors. The assay was immunoSEQ multiplex PCR, and TCRdb's table has in-frame clones only and misses some. The repertoire consists of tens of thousands of clones, with around 84% occurring once and the leading ten covering 3.5% to 4%. This specimen was peripheral blood, taken 76 weeks after starting pembrolizumab. This TCR was recovered from an adult with mismatch repair-deficient cancer.

CDR3 DNA: TGTGCCAGCAGCCTAGGGACAGCTAACTATGGCTACACCTTC. This gives the protein CASSLGTANYGYTF. The chain has TRBV5-4 and TRBJ1-2; 7 nucleotides align to TRBD1. Germline loops: CDR1 SGHNT, CDR2 YYREEE (reference sequence). The CDR3 extends over 14 amino acids. Trimming removed 4 bases from V and 0 bases from J; junction bases left unmatched: 3.